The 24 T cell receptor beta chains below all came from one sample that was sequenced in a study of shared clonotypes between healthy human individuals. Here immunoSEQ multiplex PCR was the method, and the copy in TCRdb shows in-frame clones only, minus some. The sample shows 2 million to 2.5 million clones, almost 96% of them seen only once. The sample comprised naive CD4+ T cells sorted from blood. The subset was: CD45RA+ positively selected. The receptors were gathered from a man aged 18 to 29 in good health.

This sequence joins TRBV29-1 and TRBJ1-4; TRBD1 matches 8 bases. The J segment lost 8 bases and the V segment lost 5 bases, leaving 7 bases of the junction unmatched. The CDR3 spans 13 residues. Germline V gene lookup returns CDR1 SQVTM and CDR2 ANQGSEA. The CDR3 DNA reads TGCAGCGTTCTACAGGGGGGAGGAGAAAAACTGTTTTTT. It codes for CSVLQGGGEKLFF.

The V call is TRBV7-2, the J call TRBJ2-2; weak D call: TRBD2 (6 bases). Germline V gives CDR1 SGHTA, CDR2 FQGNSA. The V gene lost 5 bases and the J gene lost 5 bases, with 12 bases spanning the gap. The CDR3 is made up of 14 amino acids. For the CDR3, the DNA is TGTGCCAGCAGCAAAGTTAGCGGAACCGGGGAGCTGTTTTTT. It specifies CASSKVSGTGELFF.

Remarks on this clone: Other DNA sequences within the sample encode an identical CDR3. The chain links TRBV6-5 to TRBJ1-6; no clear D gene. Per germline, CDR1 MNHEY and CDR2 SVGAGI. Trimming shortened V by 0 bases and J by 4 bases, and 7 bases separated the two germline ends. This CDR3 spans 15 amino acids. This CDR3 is CASSYSTRYNSPLHF. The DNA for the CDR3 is TGTGCCAGCAGTTACTCGACTCGTTATAATTCACCCCTCCACTTT.

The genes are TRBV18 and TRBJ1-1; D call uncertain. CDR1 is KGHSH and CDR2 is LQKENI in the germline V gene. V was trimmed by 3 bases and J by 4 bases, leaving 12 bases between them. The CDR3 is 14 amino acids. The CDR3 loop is CASSPSDLSTEAFF. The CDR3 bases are TGTGCCAGCTCACCGTCGGACCTGAGCACTGAAGCTTTCTTT.

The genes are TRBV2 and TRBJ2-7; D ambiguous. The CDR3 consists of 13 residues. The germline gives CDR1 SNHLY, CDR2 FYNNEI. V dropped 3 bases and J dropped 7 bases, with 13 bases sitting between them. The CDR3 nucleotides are TGTGCCAGCAGTGAGGACGTGGTGAGTGAGCAGTACTTC. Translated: CASSEDVVSEQYF.

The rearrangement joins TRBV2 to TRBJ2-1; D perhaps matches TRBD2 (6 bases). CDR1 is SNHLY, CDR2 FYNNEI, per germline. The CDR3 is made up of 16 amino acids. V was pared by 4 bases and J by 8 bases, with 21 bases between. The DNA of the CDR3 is TGTGCCAGCAGTGTTCTGGGGGGATGGACCCCTGATGAGCAGTTCTTC. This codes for CASSVLGGWTPDEQFF.

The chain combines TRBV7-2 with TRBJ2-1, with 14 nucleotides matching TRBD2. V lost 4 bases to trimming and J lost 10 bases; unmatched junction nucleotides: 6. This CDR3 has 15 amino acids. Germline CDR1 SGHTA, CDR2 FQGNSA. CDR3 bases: TGTGCCAGCAGCTCCACCGGGACTAGCGGGAGCGAGCAGTTCTTC. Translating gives CASSSTGTSGSEQFF.

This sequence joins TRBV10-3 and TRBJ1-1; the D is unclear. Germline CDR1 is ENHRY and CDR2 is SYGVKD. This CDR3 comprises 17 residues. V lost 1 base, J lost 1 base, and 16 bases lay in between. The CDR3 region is CAISEFFQTDKNTEAFF. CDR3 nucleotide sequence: TGTGCCATCAGTGAGTTTTTCCAGACCGACAAGAACACTGAAGCTTTCTTT.

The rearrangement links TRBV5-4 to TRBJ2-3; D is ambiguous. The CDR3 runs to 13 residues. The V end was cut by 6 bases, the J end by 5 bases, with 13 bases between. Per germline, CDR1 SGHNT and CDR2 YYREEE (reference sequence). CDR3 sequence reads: CASTVKSGDTQYF. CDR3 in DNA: TGTGCCAGCACCGTGAAGTCAGGAGATACGCAGTATTTT.

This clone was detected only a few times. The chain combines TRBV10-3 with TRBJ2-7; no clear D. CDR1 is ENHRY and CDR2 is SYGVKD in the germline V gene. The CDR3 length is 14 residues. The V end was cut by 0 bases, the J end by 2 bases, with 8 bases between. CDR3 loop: CAISESGIAYEQYF. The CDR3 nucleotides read TGTGCCATCAGTGAGTCTGGGATTGCCTACGAGCAGTACTTC.

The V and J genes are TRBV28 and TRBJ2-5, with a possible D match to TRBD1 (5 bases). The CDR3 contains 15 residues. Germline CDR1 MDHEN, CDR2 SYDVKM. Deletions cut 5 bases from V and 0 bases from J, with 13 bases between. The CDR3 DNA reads TGTGCCAGCAGTCCCGGCACGACAGACCAAGAGACCCAGTACTTC. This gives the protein CASSPGTTDQETQYF.

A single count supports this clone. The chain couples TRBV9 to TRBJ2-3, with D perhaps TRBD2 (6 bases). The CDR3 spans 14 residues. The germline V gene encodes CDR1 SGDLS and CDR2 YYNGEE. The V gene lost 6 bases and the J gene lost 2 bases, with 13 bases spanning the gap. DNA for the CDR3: TGTGCCAGCAACGGGTGGGAGGCCACAGATACGCAGTATTTT. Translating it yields CASNGWEATDTQYF.

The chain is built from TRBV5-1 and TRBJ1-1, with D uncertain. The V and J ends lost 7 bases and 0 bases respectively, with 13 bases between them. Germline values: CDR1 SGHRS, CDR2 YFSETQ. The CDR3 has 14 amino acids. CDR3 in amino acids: CASGEGGLNTEAFF. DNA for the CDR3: TGCGCCAGCGGCGAAGGAGGCCTGAACACTGAAGCTTTCTTT.

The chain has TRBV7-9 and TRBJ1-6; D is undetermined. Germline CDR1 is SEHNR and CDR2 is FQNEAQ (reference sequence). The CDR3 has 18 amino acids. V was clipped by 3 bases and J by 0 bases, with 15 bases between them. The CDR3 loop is CASSLVESLRSYNSPLHF. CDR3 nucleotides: TGTGCCAGCAGCTTGGTTGAGTCCCTTCGCTCCTATAATTCACCCCTCCACTTT.

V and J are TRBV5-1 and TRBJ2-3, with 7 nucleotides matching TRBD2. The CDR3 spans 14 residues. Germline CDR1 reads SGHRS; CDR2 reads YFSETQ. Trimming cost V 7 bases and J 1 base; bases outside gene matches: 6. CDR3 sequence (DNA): TGCGCCAGCGGGCCCAGCGGGGGCACAGATACGCAGTATTTT. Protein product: CASGPSGGTDTQYF.

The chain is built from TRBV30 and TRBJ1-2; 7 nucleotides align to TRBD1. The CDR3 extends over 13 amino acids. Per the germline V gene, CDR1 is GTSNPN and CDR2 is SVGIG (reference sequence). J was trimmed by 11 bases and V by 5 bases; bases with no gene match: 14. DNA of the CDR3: TGTGCCTGGGGCCGCAGGGGGGCCACACCTTACACCTTC. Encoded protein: CAWGRRGATPYTF.

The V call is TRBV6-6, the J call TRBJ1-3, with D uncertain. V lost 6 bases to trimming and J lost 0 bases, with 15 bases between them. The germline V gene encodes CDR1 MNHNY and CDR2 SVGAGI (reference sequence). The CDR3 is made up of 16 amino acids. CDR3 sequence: CASRILGKSSGNTIYF. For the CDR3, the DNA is TGTGCCAGCAGAATTTTGGGAAAGAGCTCTGGAAACACCATATATTTT.

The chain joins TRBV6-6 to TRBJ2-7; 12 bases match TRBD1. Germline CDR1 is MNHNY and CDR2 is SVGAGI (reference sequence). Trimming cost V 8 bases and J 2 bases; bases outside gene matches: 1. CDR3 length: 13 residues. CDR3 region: CASGTGGPYEQYF. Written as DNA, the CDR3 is TGTGCCAGCGGGACAGGGGGCCCCTACGAGCAGTACTTC.

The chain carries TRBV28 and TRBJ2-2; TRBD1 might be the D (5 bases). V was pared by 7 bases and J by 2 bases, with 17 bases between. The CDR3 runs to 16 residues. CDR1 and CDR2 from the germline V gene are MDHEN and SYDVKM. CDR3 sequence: CASTPVGRANTGELFF. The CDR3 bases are TGTGCCAGCACCCCAGTAGGCAGGGCAAACACCGGGGAGCTGTTTTTT.

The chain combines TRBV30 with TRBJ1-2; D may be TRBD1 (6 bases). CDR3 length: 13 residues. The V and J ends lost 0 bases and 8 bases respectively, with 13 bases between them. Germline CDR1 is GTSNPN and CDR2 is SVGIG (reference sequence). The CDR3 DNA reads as TGTGCCTGGAGTGTAAACGGGGGCGGGGGCTACACCTTC. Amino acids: CAWSVNGGGGYTF.

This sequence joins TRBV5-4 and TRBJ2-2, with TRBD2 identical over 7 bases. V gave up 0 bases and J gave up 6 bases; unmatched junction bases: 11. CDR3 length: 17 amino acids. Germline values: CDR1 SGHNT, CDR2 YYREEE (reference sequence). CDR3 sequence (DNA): TGTGCCAGCAGCTTGGCCAGCGGGGCTGCCAACTCCGGGGAGCTGTTTTTT. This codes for CASSLASGAANSGELFF.

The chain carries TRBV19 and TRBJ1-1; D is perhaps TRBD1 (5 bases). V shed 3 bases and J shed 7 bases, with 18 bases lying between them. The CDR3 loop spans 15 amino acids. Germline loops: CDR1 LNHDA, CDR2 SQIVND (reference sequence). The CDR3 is CASSIRDRGGFEAFF. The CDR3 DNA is TGTGCCAGTAGTATCCGGGATCGGGGCGGCTTTGAAGCTTTCTTT.

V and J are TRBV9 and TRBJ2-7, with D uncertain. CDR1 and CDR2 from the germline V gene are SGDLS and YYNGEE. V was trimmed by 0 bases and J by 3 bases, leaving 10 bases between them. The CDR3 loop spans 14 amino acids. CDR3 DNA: TGTGCCAGCAGCGTAGGATCCAGGAGCTACGAGCAGTACTTC. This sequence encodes CASSVGSRSYEQYF.

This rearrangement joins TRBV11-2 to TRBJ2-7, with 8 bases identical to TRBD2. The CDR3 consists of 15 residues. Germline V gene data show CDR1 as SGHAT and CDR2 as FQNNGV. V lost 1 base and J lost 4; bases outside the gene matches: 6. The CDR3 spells CASSLGASGPYEQYF. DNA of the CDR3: TGTGCCAGCAGCTTAGGGGCTAGCGGGCCTTACGAGCAGTACTTC.